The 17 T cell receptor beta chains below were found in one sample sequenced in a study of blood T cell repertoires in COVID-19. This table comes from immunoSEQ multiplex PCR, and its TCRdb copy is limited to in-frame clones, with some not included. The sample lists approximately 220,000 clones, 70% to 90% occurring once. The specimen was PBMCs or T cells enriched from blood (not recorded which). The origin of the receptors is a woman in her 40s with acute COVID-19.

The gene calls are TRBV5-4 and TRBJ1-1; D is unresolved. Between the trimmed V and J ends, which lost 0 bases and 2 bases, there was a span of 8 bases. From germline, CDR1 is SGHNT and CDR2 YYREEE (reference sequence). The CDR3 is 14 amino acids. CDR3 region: CASSLDGVNTEAFF. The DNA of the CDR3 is TGTGCCAGCAGCTTGGATGGAGTAAACACTGAAGCTTTCTTT.

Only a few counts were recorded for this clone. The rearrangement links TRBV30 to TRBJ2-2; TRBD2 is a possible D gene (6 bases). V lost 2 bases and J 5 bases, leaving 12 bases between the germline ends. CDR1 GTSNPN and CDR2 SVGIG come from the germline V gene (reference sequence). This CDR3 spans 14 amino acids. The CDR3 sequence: CAWSFTRGTGELFF. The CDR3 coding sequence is TGTGCCTGGAGTTTTACTCGGGGGACCGGGGAGCTGTTTTTT.

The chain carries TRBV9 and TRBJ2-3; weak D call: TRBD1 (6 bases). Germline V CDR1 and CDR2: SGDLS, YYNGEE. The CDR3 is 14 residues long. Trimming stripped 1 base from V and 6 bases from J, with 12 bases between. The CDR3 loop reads CASSVSGHSDTQYF. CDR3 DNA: TGTGCCAGCAGCGTATCGGGACACTCCGATACGCAGTATTTT.

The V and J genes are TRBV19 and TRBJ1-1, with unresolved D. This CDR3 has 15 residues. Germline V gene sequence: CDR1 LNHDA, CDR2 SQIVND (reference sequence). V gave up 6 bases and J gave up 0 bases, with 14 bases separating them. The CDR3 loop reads CASSREERMNTEAFF. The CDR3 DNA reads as TGTGCCAGTAGCCGGGAGGAACGGATGAACACTGAAGCTTTCTTT.

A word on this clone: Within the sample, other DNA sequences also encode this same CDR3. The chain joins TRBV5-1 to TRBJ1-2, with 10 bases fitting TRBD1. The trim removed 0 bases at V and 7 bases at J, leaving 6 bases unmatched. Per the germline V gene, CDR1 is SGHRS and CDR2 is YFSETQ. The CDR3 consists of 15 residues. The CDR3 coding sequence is TGCGCCAGCAGCTTGGAGGGACAGGGGTCCGGTGGCTACACCTTC. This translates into CASSLEGQGSGGYTF.

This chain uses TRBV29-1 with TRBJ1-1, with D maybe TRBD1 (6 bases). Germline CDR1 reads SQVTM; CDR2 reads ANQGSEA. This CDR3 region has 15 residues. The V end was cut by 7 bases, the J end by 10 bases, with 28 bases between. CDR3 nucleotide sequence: TGCAGCGCTGACTTCCCGGGACATCCCTCGAGGAGAGCTTTCTTT. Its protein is CSADFPGHPSRRAFF.

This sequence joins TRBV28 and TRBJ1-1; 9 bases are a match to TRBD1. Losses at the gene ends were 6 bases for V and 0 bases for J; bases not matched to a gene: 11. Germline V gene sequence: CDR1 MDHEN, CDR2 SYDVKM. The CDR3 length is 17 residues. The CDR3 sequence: CASSLTGTGFMNTEAFF. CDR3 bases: TGTGCCAGCAGCCTGACCGGGACAGGGTTCATGAACACTGAAGCTTTCTTT.

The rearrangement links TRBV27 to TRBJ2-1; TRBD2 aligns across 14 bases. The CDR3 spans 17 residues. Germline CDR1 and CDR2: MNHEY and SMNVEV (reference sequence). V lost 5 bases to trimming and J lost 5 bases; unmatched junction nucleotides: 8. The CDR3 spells CASSKWTSGGSHNEQFF. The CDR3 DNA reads TGTGCCAGCAGTAAATGGACTAGCGGGGGGTCCCACAATGAGCAGTTCTTC.

The CDR3 sequence is CASSSPERRETQYF. In nucleotides, the CDR3 is TGTGCCAGTTCATCACCGGAGCGCCGCGAGACCCAGTACTTC. The rearrangement uses TRBV19 and TRBJ2-5, with no clear D. CDR1 and CDR2 (germline): LNHDA, SQIVND (reference sequence). Deletions cut 8 bases from V and 5 bases from J, with 18 bases between. The CDR3 is 14 amino acids.

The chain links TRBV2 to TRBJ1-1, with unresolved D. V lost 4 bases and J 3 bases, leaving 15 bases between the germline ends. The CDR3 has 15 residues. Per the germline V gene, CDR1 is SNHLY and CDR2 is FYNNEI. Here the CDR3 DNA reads TGTGCCAGCAGTGCCGAGGCGGGGAGTGACACTGAAGCTTTCTTT. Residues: CASSAEAGSDTEAFF. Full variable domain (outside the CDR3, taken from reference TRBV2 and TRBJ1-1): EPEVTQTPSHQVTQMGQEVILRCVPISNHLYFYWYRQILGQKVEFLVSFYNNEISEKSEIFDDQFSVERPDGSNFTLKIRSTKLEDSAMYFCASSAEAGSDTEAFFGQGTRLTVV.

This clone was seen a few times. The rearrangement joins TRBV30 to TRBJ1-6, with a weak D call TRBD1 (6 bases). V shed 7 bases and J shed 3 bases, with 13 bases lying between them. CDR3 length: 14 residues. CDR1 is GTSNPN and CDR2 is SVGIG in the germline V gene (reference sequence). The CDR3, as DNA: TGTGCCTCAGGAGCGACAGGCTATAATTCACCCCTCCACTTT. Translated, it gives CASGATGYNSPLHF.

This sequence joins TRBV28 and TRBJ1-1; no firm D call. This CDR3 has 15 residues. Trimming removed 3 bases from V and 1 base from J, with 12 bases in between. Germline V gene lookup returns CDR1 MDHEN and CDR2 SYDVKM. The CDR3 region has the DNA TGTGCCAGCAGTTTCTATACCGGGGAGAACACTGAAGCTTTCTTT. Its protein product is CASSFYTGENTEAFF. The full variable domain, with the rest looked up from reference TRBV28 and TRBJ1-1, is DVKVTQSSRYLVKRTGEKVFLECVQDMDHENMFWYRQDPGLGLRLIYFSYDVKMKEKGDIPEGYSVSREKKERFSLILESASTNQTSMYLCASSFYTGENTEAFFGQGTRLTVV.

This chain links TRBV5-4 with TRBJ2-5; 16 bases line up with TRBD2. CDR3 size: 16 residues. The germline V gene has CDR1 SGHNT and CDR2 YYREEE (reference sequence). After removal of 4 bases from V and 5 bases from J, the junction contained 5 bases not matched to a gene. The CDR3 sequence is CASSGTSGRGGETQYF. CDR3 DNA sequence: TGTGCCAGCAGCGGGACTAGCGGGAGGGGAGGTGAGACCCAGTACTTC.

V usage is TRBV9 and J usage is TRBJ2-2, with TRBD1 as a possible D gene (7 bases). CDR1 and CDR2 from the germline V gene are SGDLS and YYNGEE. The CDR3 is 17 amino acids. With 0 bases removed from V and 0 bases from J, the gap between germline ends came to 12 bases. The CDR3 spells CASSVGRGQPNTGELFF. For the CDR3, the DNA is TGTGCCAGCAGCGTAGGGAGGGGACAGCCGAACACCGGGGAGCTGTTTTTT.

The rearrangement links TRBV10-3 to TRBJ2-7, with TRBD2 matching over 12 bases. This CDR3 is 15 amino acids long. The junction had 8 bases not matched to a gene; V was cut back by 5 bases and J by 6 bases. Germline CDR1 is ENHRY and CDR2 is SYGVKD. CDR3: CAISRLAGAPPEQYF. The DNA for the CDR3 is TGTGCCATCAGTCGACTAGCGGGGGCGCCGCCCGAGCAGTACTTC.

The CDR3 spells CASSYREAQFF. For the CDR3, the DNA is TGTGCCAGCAGTTACCGGGAGGCCCAGTTCTTC. The chain has TRBV6-5 and TRBJ2-1; 7 bases line up with TRBD2. Germline-derived CDR1 and CDR2 are MNHEY and SVGAGI. CDR3 size: 11 residues. V was clipped by 2 bases and J by 13 bases; unmatched bases: 2.

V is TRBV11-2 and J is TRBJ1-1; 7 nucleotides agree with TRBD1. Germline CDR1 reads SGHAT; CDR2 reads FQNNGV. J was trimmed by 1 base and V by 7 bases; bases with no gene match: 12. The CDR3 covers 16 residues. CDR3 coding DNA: TGTGCCAGCAACGGCAGAGGTCGACAGGGGAACACTGAAGCTTTCTTT. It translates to CASNGRGRQGNTEAFF.